The 25 T cell receptor beta chains listed next were all sequenced from one sample in a study of T cells after yellow fever vaccination (dated by TCRdb to between 2018 and 2021). Receptor libraries were prepared by 5' RACE. Sequenced on an Illumina NovaSeq 6000. TCRdb itself trimmed the public reads at Q25 with fastp, ran MiXCR and retained productive beta chains. Each CDR3 protein gets just one entry, which takes the most common genes and DNA from the rows behind it. The sample has some 320,000 distinct CDR3 sequences on record, around a tenth of them singletons. Of the sample, approximately 3% is held by the ten largest clones. This sample's treatment or condition label indicates: live attenuated yellow fever vaccine strain. Sample: CD4+ T cells sorted from PBMCs, taken 45 days after the yellow fever booster vaccination. The receptors originated from a man aged 18 to 29 who received the YFV17D yellow fever vaccine.

This sequence joins TRBV2 and TRBJ2-5, with 13 bases identical to TRBD2. Germline V gives CDR1 SNHLY, CDR2 FYNNEI. There are 15 residues in the CDR3. The J segment lost 8 bases and the V segment lost 4 bases, leaving 7 bases of the junction unmatched. The CDR3 loop reads CASSATSGGAKTQYF. In DNA, the CDR3 is TGTGCCAGCAGTGCAACTAGCGGGGGGGCGAAAACCCAGTACTTC.

The chain recombines TRBV14 with TRBJ1-5; 7 bases are shared with TRBD1. Looked up from germline, CDR1 is SGHDN and CDR2 is FVKESK. With 1 base clipped from V and 4 bases from J, the junction kept 7 bases outside the gene matches. The CDR3 totals 16 residues. The CDR3 reads CASSQGGTAINQPQHF. The DNA for the CDR3 is TGTGCCAGCAGCCAAGGAGGGACAGCCATTAATCAGCCCCAGCATTTT.

In its sample, this clonotype was seen a few times. The rearrangement joins TRBV5-1 to TRBJ1-1, with 7 bases matching TRBD1. J lost 7 bases, V lost 7 bases, and 16 bases had no gene match. The CDR3 loop spans 15 amino acids. Germline loops: CDR1 SGHRS, CDR2 YFSETQ. DNA for the CDR3: TGCGCCAGCTCCGTCCTTTCAGGGGGTGAGGGTGAAGCTTTCTTT. Translated: CASSVLSGGEGEAFF.

This clonotype was observed a handful of times. V is TRBV7-8 and J is TRBJ2-1; 8 bases agree with TRBD2. V lost 1 base to trimming and J lost 12 bases; unmatched junction nucleotides: 8. This CDR3 has 14 residues. Germline V lookup: CDR1 SGHVS, CDR2 FQNEAQ. This CDR3 reads CASSLGLATMRQFF. The DNA of the CDR3 is TGTGCCAGCAGCTTAGGACTAGCGACAATGAGGCAGTTCTTC.

This clonotype occurred a few times. The chain carries TRBV27 and TRBJ2-7; 7 nucleotides agree with TRBD1. The CDR3 consists of 14 residues. The junction had 2 bases not matched to a gene; V was cut back by 1 base and J by 2 bases. Germline values: CDR1 MNHEY, CDR2 SMNVEV (reference sequence). CDR3 coding DNA: TGTGCCAGCAGTTTATTCACAGGGGCCTACGAGCAGTACTTC. Translating gives CASSLFTGAYEQYF.

This clonotype was counted many times. V usage is TRBV5-4 and J usage is TRBJ2-1; 10 nucleotides align to TRBD2. Germline V gene sequence: CDR1 SGHNT, CDR2 YYREEE (reference sequence). J lost 7 bases, V lost 5 bases, and 6 bases had no gene match. The CDR3 contains 14 residues. In nucleotides, the CDR3 is TGTGCCAGCAGAGCGGGGGGGCGGGGGAATGAGCAGTTCTTC. Its translation is CASRAGGRGNEQFF. The entire variable domain, with the rest obtained from reference TRBV5-4 and TRBJ2-1, is as follows: ETGVTQSPTHLIKTRGQQVTLRCSSQSGHNTVSWYQQALGQGPQFIFQYYREEENGRGNFPPRFSGLQFPNYSSELNVNALELDDSALYLCASRAGGRGNEQFFGPGTRLTVL.

V and J are TRBV27 and TRBJ2-6; D is unresolved. This CDR3 has 13 amino acids. The V gene's germline CDR1 is MNHEY and CDR2 SMNVEV (reference sequence). Trimming removed 8 bases from V and 4 bases from J, with 9 bases in between. The DNA for the CDR3 is TGTGCCAGCGGGGAATCCGGGGCCAACGTCCTGACTTTC. Protein: CASGESGANVLTF.

The chain is built from TRBV5-6 and TRBJ2-2; D unclear. The CDR3 loop spans 15 amino acids. Per germline, CDR1 SGHDT and CDR2 YYEEEE. Trimming took off 4 bases at V and 2 bases at J, with 12 bases between the two ends. Here the CDR3 reads CASSRRRTNTGELFF. The CDR3, as DNA: TGTGCCAGCAGCCGTCGACGGACCAACACCGGGGAGCTGTTTTTT.

This clonotype has a count of ten or more. The V and J genes are TRBV7-2 and TRBJ2-5; weak D call: TRBD1 (6 bases). This CDR3 has 15 residues. V lost 3 bases, J lost 0 bases, and 11 bases lay in between. Germline V lookup: CDR1 SGHTA, CDR2 FQGNSA. The CDR3 DNA is TGTGCCAGCAGCTTCTCTGGACAGAACCAAGAGACCCAGTACTTC. Translated: CASSFSGQNQETQYF.

This clonotype was seen only once. The chain recombines TRBV6-5 with TRBJ2-1; TRBD2 matches at 7 bases. CDR3 length equals 15 residues. V shed 0 bases, J shed 4 bases, and the junction held 3 bases outside the gene matches. Germline V CDR1 and CDR2: MNHEY, SVGAGI. This chain's CDR3 is CASSYSLAVYNEQFF. CDR3 DNA: TGTGCCAGCAGTTACTCCCTAGCGGTTTACAATGAGCAGTTCTTC.

This clonotype was found a few times. V usage is TRBV4-3 and J usage is TRBJ1-1; no firm D call. CDR3 length: 14 amino acids. Trimming removed 0 bases at V and 4 bases at J, with 9 bases between. In germline, CDR1 is LGHNA, CDR2 YSLEER. The CDR3 DNA follows: TGCGCCAGCAGCCAAGAGTTTCGCGGCACTGAAGCTTTCTTT. Amino acid sequence: CASSQEFRGTEAFF.

The chain links TRBV11-2 to TRBJ1-3; perhaps TRBD1 as D (6 bases). Germline values: CDR1 SGHAT, CDR2 FQNNGV. This CDR3 has 15 residues. Trimming took 4 bases from V and 1 from J, leaving 11 bases between them. The CDR3 coding sequence is TGTGCCAGCAGCTCAGGGGTTGCTTCTGGAAACACCATATATTTT. Translation gives CASSSGVASGNTIYF.

The rearrangement uses TRBV24-1 and TRBJ2-3; D unresolved. V lost 3 bases, J lost 4 bases, and 7 bases lay in between. The germline CDR1 and CDR2 sequences are KGHDR and SFDVKD. This CDR3 contains 13 residues. For the CDR3, the DNA is TGTGCCACCAGTGATACCACTCCAGATACGCAGTATTTT. Its protein is CATSDTTPDTQYF.

In the case of this clonotype: A much bigger clone sits one base away, suggesting this may be a read error. This chain links TRBV4-2 with TRBJ2-1; no reliable D call. The germline V gene encodes CDR1 LGHNA and CDR2 YNFKEQ. CDR3 size: 14 residues. V was shortened by 0 bases and J by 7 bases, with 10 bases between the two germline ends. The CDR3 sequence: CASSQDHGVNEQFF. The DNA for the CDR3 is TGTGCCAGCAGCCAAGATCATGGCGTGAATGAGCAGTTCTTC.

The V call is TRBV4-2, the J call TRBJ2-1; 8 bases fit TRBD2. J gave up 9 bases and V 0 bases, and 7 bases lay outside the gene matches. Germline V lookup: CDR1 LGHNA, CDR2 YNFKEQ. The CDR3 consists of 15 residues. This chain's CDR3 is CASSQDTRAGGEQFF. Written as DNA, the CDR3 is TGTGCCAGCAGCCAAGACACGCGCGCGGGGGGTGAGCAGTTCTTC.

The chain carries TRBV6-6 and TRBJ1-5; the match to TRBD1 covers 8 bases. J lost 3 bases, V lost 6 bases, and 7 bases had no gene match. This CDR3 spans 15 amino acids. Per the germline V gene, CDR1 is MNHNY and CDR2 is SVGAGI (reference sequence). CDR3 protein: CASREGQALNQPQHF. In nucleotides, the CDR3 is TGTGCCAGCAGGGAGGGACAGGCCCTCAATCAGCCCCAGCATTTT.

This clonotype occurred a few times. This chain joins TRBV7-2 and TRBJ2-3; D possibly uses TRBD1 or TRBD2 (5 bases each). V was cut by 7 bases and J by 2 bases, with 16 bases left in between. CDR3 length: 15 amino acids. CDR1 is SGHTA, CDR2 FQGNSA, per germline. The DNA of the CDR3 is TGTGCCAGCACCCTACGGGGCTCCCTCACAGATACGCAGTATTTT. It is translated as CASTLRGSLTDTQYF.

In its sample, this clonotype was seen a few times. The V gene is TRBV15, the J gene TRBJ2-7; D is unclear. This CDR3 comprises 14 residues. The V end was cut by 0 bases, the J end by 2 bases, with 8 bases between. In germline, CDR1 is LNHNV, CDR2 YYDKDF (reference sequence). CDR3 nucleotides: TGTGCCACCAGCAGAGATCGCCCAGCCTACGAGCAGTACGTC. It is translated as CATSRDRPAYEQYV.

This clonotype was picked up a small number of times. This chain connects TRBV29-1 to TRBJ2-3; D remains unclear. Deletions cut 4 bases from V and 5 bases from J, with 4 bases between. CDR1 SQVTM and CDR2 ANQGSEA come from the germline V gene. The CDR3 sequence is 10 residues long. The CDR3 DNA is TGCAGCGTTGCTCAAGATACGCAGTATTTT. Amino acids: CSVAQDTQYF.

The chain recombines TRBV7-2 with TRBJ2-2, with 14 nucleotides matching TRBD2. V lost 6 bases, J lost 4 bases, and 1 base stayed unmatched. Germline loops: CDR1 SGHTA, CDR2 FQGNSA. The CDR3 runs to 15 residues. Here the CDR3 reads CASSGLAGGTGELFF. The CDR3 coding sequence is TGTGCCAGCAGTGGACTAGCGGGGGGCACCGGGGAGCTGTTTTTT.

The table lists this clonotype with many counts. V is TRBV7-2 and J is TRBJ2-1; D not resolved. CDR1 and CDR2 (germline): SGHTA, FQGNSA. There are 13 residues in the CDR3. V lost 6 bases to trimming and J lost 10 bases, with 16 bases between them. The CDR3 protein is CASSWQGRLEQFF. CDR3 bases: TGTGCCAGCAGTTGGCAAGGTCGGTTGGAGCAGTTCTTC. Based on the CDR3 plus reference TRBV7-2 and TRBJ2-1, the full variable domain is GAGVSQSPSNKVTEKGKDVELRCDPISGHTALYWYRQSLGQGLEFLIYFQGNSAPDKSGLPSDRFSAERTGGSVSTLTIQRTQQEDSAVYLCASSWQGRLEQFFGPGTRLTVL.

The J gene is TRBJ2-1, the V gene TRBV7-8; 8 nucleotides match TRBD1. CDR3 length: 17 amino acids. V was clipped by 0 bases and J by 6 bases; unmatched bases: 10. Germline loops: CDR1 SGHVS, CDR2 FQNEAQ. The chain's CDR3 is CASSLAAWTGQPNEQFF. CDR3 in DNA: TGTGCCAGCAGCTTAGCCGCCTGGACAGGGCAACCCAATGAGCAGTTCTTC.

V and J are TRBV6-2 or TRBV6-3 and TRBJ2-7, with 8 bases matching TRBD2. CDR3 length: 17 amino acids. V was pared by 5 bases and J by 1 base, with 13 bases of the junction left unmatched. CDR1 and CDR2 from the germline V gene are MNHEY and SVGEGT. Written as DNA, the CDR3 is TGTGCCAGCAGTAACTGCCCAATTAGCGGGGCATCCTACGAGCAGTACGTC. Residues: CASSNCPISGASYEQYV.

The chain uses TRBV11-2 and TRBJ1-2; 7 bases fit TRBD1. J gave up 3 bases and V 2 bases, and 9 bases lay outside the gene matches. Germline CDR1 reads SGHAT; CDR2 reads FQNNGV. CDR3 length: 16 residues. The CDR3 DNA is TGTGCCAGCAGCTTACTTGGACAGGTTCTCGACTATGGCTACACCTTC. Encoded protein: CASSLLGQVLDYGYTF.

This clonotype occurred a few times. The chain uses TRBV28 and TRBJ1-4; TRBD1 agrees at 7 bases. The trim removed 4 bases at V and 11 bases at J, leaving 10 bases unmatched. Germline V CDR1 and CDR2: MDHEN, SYDVKM. CDR3 length: 14 residues. The CDR3 coding sequence is TGTGCCAGCAGTTGGACAGGTGATTCGAGGAAACTGTTTTTT. Its protein product is CASSWTGDSRKLFF.